Listed below are T cell receptor beta chains from one sample, sequenced in a study of CD8 T cells in ankylosing spondylitis. TCRdb itself ran the 5' RACE reads through MiXCR, one entry per CDR3 protein. The sample lists about 800,000 distinct CDR3 sequences, approximately 12% occurring once. The sample taken for sequencing was blood, either unsorted or a sorted T cell fraction (not recorded which). These receptors all stem from a male donor with ankylosing spondylitis. CDR3s include the opening cysteine and the closing phenylalanine or tryptophan. The order of the fields is D gene, clone size, J gene, CDR3 length, V gene, CDR3 DNA, CDR3 protein. D genes are given only for firm matches. Clone sizes are given selectively: once, few, many, or a class where the clone is expanded.

D: .
size: .
J: TRBJ2-7
length: 13
V: TRBV20-1
DNA: TGCAGTGCCCCCGGGGTCTGGGGGTACGAGCAGTACTTC
CDR3: CSAPGVWGYEQYF

D: TRBD1
size: .
J: TRBJ2-7
length: 14
V: TRBV7-2
DNA: TGTGCCAGCAGCTTGACAGGGGGCGTTGACGAGCAGTACTTC
CDR3: CASSLTGGVDEQYF

D: .
size: .
J: TRBJ2-7
length: 14
V: TRBV15
DNA: TGTGCCACCAGCAAAGAAAGAATGTCCTACGAGCAGTACTTC
CDR3: CATSKERMSYEQYF

D: .
size: .
J: TRBJ2-7
length: 15
V: TRBV6-1
DNA: TGTGCCAGCGTACCTACTAGGTATCTTACCTACGAGCAGTACTTC
CDR3: CASVPTRYLTYEQYF

D: TRBD1
size: .
J: TRBJ1-5
length: 15
V: TRBV20-1
DNA: TGCAGTGCCCTCACGGGGACAGGGAGGGTTCAGCCCCAGCATTTT
CDR3: CSALTGTGRVQPQHF

D: .
size: few
J: TRBJ2-2
length: 16
V: TRBV15
DNA: TGTGCCACCAGCATAGGGCCACAGGGGAGGACCGGGGAGCTGTTTTTT
CDR3: CATSIGPQGRTGELFF

D: .
size: few
J: TRBJ2-7
length: 18
V: TRBV4-3
DNA: TGCGCCAGCAGCCAACTCTACTCTTGGGACGGACTCTCCTACGAGCAGTACTTC
CDR3: CASSQLYSWDGLSYEQYF

D: .
size: .
J: TRBJ1-1
length: 14
V: TRBV7-9
DNA: TGTGCCAGCAGCGCTAGGGGGAGTAGCACTGAAGCTTTCTTT
CDR3: CASSARGSSTEAFF

D: TRBD1
size: .
J: TRBJ2-7
length: 16
V: TRBV6-1
DNA: TGTGCCAGCAGTCGCCACGGACAGGGGTATTCCTACGAGCAGTACTTC
CDR3: CASSRHGQGYSYEQYF

D: .
size: few
J: TRBJ1-5
length: 16
V: TRBV4-2
DNA: TGTGCCAGCAGCCCCGGGACTGCGGCCCGCAATCAGCCCCAGCATTTT
CDR3: CASSPGTAARNQPQHF

D: .
size: many
J: TRBJ1-1
length: 13
V: TRBV20-1
DNA: TGCAGTGGGATCAATCCCATGAACACTGAAGCTTTCTTT
CDR3: CSGINPMNTEAFF

D: .
size: .
J: TRBJ1-4
length: 14
V: TRBV7-9
DNA: TGTGCCAGCAGCTCACCAGGACAAGATGAAAAACTGTTTTTT
CDR3: CASSSPGQDEKLFF

D: .
size: many
J: TRBJ2-1
length: 13
V: TRBV20-1
DNA: TGCAGTGCTAGGGGGGACTCTAACAATGAGCAGTTCTTC
CDR3: CSARGDSNNEQFF

D: .
size: many
J: TRBJ1-3
length: 15
V: TRBV6-1
DNA: TGTGCCAGCAGTGATAGGACATTTTCTGGAAACACCATATATTTT
CDR3: CASSDRTFSGNTIYF

D: .
size: .
J: TRBJ2-3
length: 15
V: TRBV20-1
DNA: TGCAGTGCTAGACGGGGTCCGATGGGTACAGATACGCAGTATTTT
CDR3: CSARRGPMGTDTQYF

D: .
size: many
J: TRBJ1-1
length: 14
V: TRBV3-1
DNA: TGTGCCAGCAGCCAATTTTTACTGAACACTGAAGCTTTCTTT
CDR3: CASSQFLLNTEAFF

D: .
size: .
J: TRBJ1-2
length: 14
V: TRBV6-1
DNA: TGTGCCAGCATTGATCGCACACCGTCATATGGCTACACCTTC
CDR3: CASIDRTPSYGYTF

D: TRBD1
size: .
J: TRBJ1-2
length: 13
V: TRBV28
DNA: TGTGCCAGCAGGGACAGGCCAGGGGATGGCTACACCTTC
CDR3: CASRDRPGDGYTF

D: TRBD1
size: many
J: TRBJ1-2
length: 14
V: TRBV12-3/TRBV12-4
DNA: TGTGCCAGCAGTTTTCGGGACAGGGCCTATGGCTACACCTTC
CDR3: CASSFRDRAYGYTF

D: .
size: .
J: TRBJ2-6
length: 15
V: TRBV10-3
DNA: TGTGCCATTAGACCCCAGGCAGGGGGGGCCAACGTCCTGACTTTC
CDR3: CAIRPQAGGANVLTF

D: .
size: few
J: TRBJ1-5
length: 15
V: TRBV6-2/TRBV6-3
DNA: TGTGCCAGCAGTTACGGTGGGGGGAGAGGACAGCCCCAGCATTTT
CDR3: CASSYGGGRGQPQHF

D: .
size: .
J: TRBJ2-4
length: 15
V: TRBV7-9
DNA: TGTGCCAGCAGCCCCGTCGACAACGCGGCAAACATTCAGTACTTC
CDR3: CASSPVDNAANIQYF

D: .
size: .
J: TRBJ2-5
length: 15
V: TRBV30
DNA: TGTGCCTGGAGTGTCAGGGGTGGGCTAGGGGAGACCCAGTACTTC
CDR3: CAWSVRGGLGETQYF

D: .
size: few
J: TRBJ2-4
length: 14
V: TRBV20-1
DNA: TGCAGTGCCCAGACAAACCTAGCCAAAAACATTCAGTACTTC
CDR3: CSAQTNLAKNIQYF

D: .
size: .
J: TRBJ2-5
length: 14
V: TRBV7-9
DNA: TGTGCCAGCAGCTTCCGTACGGAGAGGGGGACCCAGTACTTC
CDR3: CASSFRTERGTQYF

D: .
size: many
J: TRBJ2-5
length: 14
V: TRBV7-9
DNA: TGTGCCAGCAGCTCGCAAGGGCTGTGGGAGACCCAGTACTTC
CDR3: CASSSQGLWETQYF

D: .
size: .
J: TRBJ2-7
length: 14
V: TRBV5-1
DNA: TGCGCCAGCAGCTTCGGGGTAGGCTCCTACGAGCAGTACTTC
CDR3: CASSFGVGSYEQYF

D: .
size: .
J: TRBJ2-3
length: 12
V: TRBV15
DNA: TGTGCCACCAGCACCTGGACAGATACGCAGTATTTT
CDR3: CATSTWTDTQYF

D: TRBD2
size: few
J: TRBJ2-1
length: 13
V: TRBV10-3
DNA: TGTGCCATCAGTAGCGGGAGGACGGATGAGCAGTTCTTC
CDR3: CAISSGRTDEQFF

D: .
size: .
J: TRBJ1-2
length: 14
V: TRBV5-1
DNA: TGCGCCAGCTGCGGCACCCTGTCGGGCTATGGCTACACCTTC
CDR3: CASCGTLSGYGYTF